Described below is a single T cell receptor (beta chain) sequence and its context. A much larger clonotype is one base distant, so this may be a read error. This specimen belongs to a study of T-cell reconstitution after alpha-beta-depleted transplantation in children. Unique molecular identifiers were incorporated into the prepared TCRbeta library. TCRdb processed the PCR reads anew with MiXCR; each CDR3 protein has one entry. Of 200,000 to 300,000 distinct CDR3 sequences listed, approximately 12% are singletons. Germline CDR1 SGHDT, CDR2 YYEEEE. V dropped 7 bases and J dropped 8 bases, with 15 bases sitting between them. The CDR3 length is 12 residues.

The receptor comes from a human donor who donated a stem cell graft to a child with acute lymphoblastic leukemia. V usage is TRBV5-6 and J usage is TRBJ1-2; a weak D match, TRBD1 (5 bases). The specimen was PBMCs from the stem cell graft donor, collected from the stem cell graft. CDR3 nucleotides: TGTGCCAGCCGCCGTGTCGAGGGGGGCTACACCTTC. It is translated as CASRRVEGGYTF.